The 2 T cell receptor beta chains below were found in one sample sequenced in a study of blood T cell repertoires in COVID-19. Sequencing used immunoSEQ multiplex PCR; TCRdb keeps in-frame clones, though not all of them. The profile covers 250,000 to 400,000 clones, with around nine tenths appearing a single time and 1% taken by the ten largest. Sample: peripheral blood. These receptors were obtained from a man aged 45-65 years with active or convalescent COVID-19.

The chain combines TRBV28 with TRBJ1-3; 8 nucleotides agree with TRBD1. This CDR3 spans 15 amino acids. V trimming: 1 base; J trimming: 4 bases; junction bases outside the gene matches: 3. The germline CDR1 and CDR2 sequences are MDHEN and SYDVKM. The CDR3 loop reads CASSLSQGGGNTIYF. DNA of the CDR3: TGTGCCAGCAGTTTATCACAGGGGGGAGGAAACACCATATATTTT.

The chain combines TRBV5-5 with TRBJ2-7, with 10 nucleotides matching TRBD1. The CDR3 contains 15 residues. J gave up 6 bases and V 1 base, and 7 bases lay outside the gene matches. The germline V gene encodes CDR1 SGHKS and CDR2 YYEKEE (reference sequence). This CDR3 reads CASSLTGQGSGEQYF. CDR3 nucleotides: TGTGCCAGCAGCTTGACGGGACAGGGGTCGGGCGAGCAGTACTTC. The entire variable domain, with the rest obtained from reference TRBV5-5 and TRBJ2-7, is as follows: DAGVTQSPTHLIKTRGQQVTLRCSPISGHKSVSWYQQVLGQGPQFIFQYYEKEERGRGNFPDRFSARQFPNYSSELNVNALLLGDSALYLCASSLTGQGSGEQYFGPGTRLTVT.